A selection of T cell receptor beta chains follows, all from one sample in a study of T cells in localized non-small cell lung cancer. Data came from immunoSEQ multiplex PCR; TCRdb stores just in-frame clones and leaves some out. The sample shows about 3,700 clones, about 31% of them seen only once. This material consisted of normal lung tissue next to the tumor, taken before any cancer treatment. The receptors shown here come from a male donor at least 60 years old with stage III lung adenocarcinoma. Each CDR3 is given with its conserved first and last residue. Each record gives: V gene, J gene, clone size, D gene, CDR3 protein, CDR3 DNA. A D gene is named only where the DNA matches it firmly. Not every row has a clone size; where given, it reads once, few, many or a size class.

>TRBV6-7|TRBJ2-3|.|.
CASTNTDTQYF
TGTGCCAGCACCAACACAGATACGCAGTATTTT
>TRBV11-3|TRBJ1-4|few|.
CASSLGHLRLLADEKLFF
TGTGCCAGCAGCTTGGGACATTTGAGGTTATTGGCAGATGAAAAACTGTTTTTT
>TRBV25-1|TRBJ1-2|.|TRBD1
CASSGGTDRYGYTF
TGTGCCAGCAGTGGGGGGACAGACCGCTATGGCTACACCTTC
>TRBV11-3|TRBJ2-1|few|TRBD2
CASSSGVAGYFEQFF
TGTGCCAGCAGCTCCGGGGTAGCGGGATATTTTGAGCAGTTCTTC
>TRBV29-1|TRBJ1-1|large|.
CSVVKGPNTEAFF
TGCAGCGTTGTAAAGGGACCTAACACTGAAGCTTTCTTT
>TRBV11-3|TRBJ1-2|medium-sized|.
CASRKVGRGDGYTF
TGTGCCAGCAGGAAGGTTGGCAGGGGAGATGGCTACACCTTC
>TRBV19|TRBJ2-7|.|.
CASSGRSEQYF
TGTGCCAGTAGTGGAAGGTCCGAGCAGTACTTC
>TRBV12-5|TRBJ2-6|.|.
CASGPRGRVSGANVLTF
TGTGCTAGTGGTCCCAGGGGCAGGGTCTCTGGGGCCAACGTCCTGACTTTC
>TRBV19|TRBJ1-2|.|TRBD1
CASSRTGDYGYTF
TGTGCCAGTAGTAGGACAGGGGACTATGGCTACACCTTC
>TRBV11-3|TRBJ2-3|.|TRBD2
CASSPPPGTTTDTQYF
TGTGCCAGCAGCCCACCCCCGGGGACTACTACAGATACGCAGTATTTT
>TRBV19|TRBJ2-4|.|.
CASNEGTSKNIQYF
TGTGCCAGTAACGAGGGGACGTCCAAAAACATTCAGTACTTC
>TRBV1|TRBJ1-2|.|.
CASSPTESYGYTF
TGCGCCAGCAGCCCGACAGAGAGCTATGGCTACACCTTC
>TRBV9|TRBJ1-2|medium-sized|.
CASSSQGPRSNYGYTF
TGTGCCAGCAGCTCTCAAGGTCCCAGGAGTAACTATGGCTACACCTTC
>TRBV6-8|TRBJ1-1|medium-sized|.
CASRWLGMNTEAFF
TGTGCCAGCAGGTGGTTGGGGATGAACACTGAAGCTTTCTTT
>TRBV19|TRBJ2-7|.|.
CASSTLGGEQYF
TGTGCCAGTAGTACCCTCGGGGGCGAGCAGTACTTC
>TRBV6-8|TRBJ1-2|.|TRBD1
CASLSTGSLLYGYTF
TGTGCCAGCCTCTCGACAGGGAGCCTCCTCTATGGCTACACCTTC
>TRBV6-8|TRBJ1-1|medium-sized|.
CASLGARTEAFF
TGTGCCAGCCTCGGGGCGAGGACTGAAGCTTTCTTT
>TRBV15|TRBJ2-5|.|TRBD2
CATSRSSSGSFQETQYF
TGTGCCACCAGCAGATCTTCTAGCGGGAGTTTTCAAGAGACCCAGTACTTC
>TRBV18|TRBJ2-1|.|.
CASSPPKGAIRNEQFF
TGTGCCAGCTCACCACCAAAAGGGGCAATACGGAATGAGCAGTTCTTC
>TRBV19|TRBJ2-1|.|.
CASSLTGGGQFF
TGTGCCAGTAGTCTCACCGGTGGAGGGCAGTTCTTC
>TRBV11-3|TRBJ2-1|.|TRBD1
CASSLGGTGHQEQFF
TGTGCCAGCAGCTTAGGAGGGACAGGACATCAGGAGCAGTTCTTC
>TRBV6-8|TRBJ1-2|few|.
CASKDSVTVYGYTF
TGTGCCAGCAAGGACAGCGTAACGGTCTATGGCTACACCTTC
>TRBV11-3|TRBJ2-2|few|.
CASRDPANTGELFF
TGTGCCAGCCGAGACCCAGCGAACACCGGGGAGCTGTTTTTT
>TRBV29-1|TRBJ2-1|.|.
CSVVGRGNEQFF
TGCAGCGTTGTAGGGCGGGGCAATGAGCAGTTCTTC
>TRBV29-1|TRBJ2-3|.|.
CSVGGGQLTDTQYF
TGCAGCGTTGGGGGGGGACAACTCACAGATACGCAGTATTTT
>TRBV12-5|TRBJ1-1|.|TRBD1
CASGKTGANTEAFF
TGTGCCAGCGGTAAGACAGGGGCAAACACTGAAGCTTTCTTT
>TRBV15|TRBJ2-3|.|TRBD1
CATSRWSFSGQGADTQYF
TGTGCCACCAGCAGATGGAGTTTCTCGGGACAGGGGGCAGATACGCAGTATTTT
>TRBV5-1|TRBJ2-1|.|.
CASSLGLNYNEQFF
TGCGCCAGCAGCCTAGGACTTAACTACAATGAGCAGTTCTTC
>TRBV11-3|TRBJ2-2|few|TRBD1
CASSFDLWTGANTGELFF
TGTGCCAGCAGCTTTGACCTATGGACAGGGGCCAACACCGGGGAGCTGTTTTTT
>TRBV29-1|TRBJ2-7|.|TRBD2
CSVEGWGTSGSYEQYF
TGCAGCGTTGAAGGCTGGGGGACTAGCGGGAGTTACGAGCAGTACTTC
>TRBV11-3|TRBJ1-4|medium-sized|TRBD1
CASSLGWTGHEKLFF
TGTGCCAGCAGCTTGGGCTGGACAGGGCATGAAAAACTGTTTTTT
>TRBV6-8|TRBJ1-3|few|.
CASTVVGHDSGNTIYF
TGTGCCAGCACTGTAGTAGGGCATGACTCTGGAAACACCATATATTTT
>TRBV19|TRBJ2-7|.|.
CASNKTPYEQYF
TGTGCCAGTAATAAGACTCCCTACGAGCAGTACTTC
>TRBV7-6|TRBJ2-2|few|TRBD2
CASSLSRTSFFTGELFF
TGTGCCAGCAGCTTAAGCCGGACTAGCTTTTTCACCGGGGAGCTGTTTTTT
>TRBV11-3|TRBJ2-3|.|TRBD2
CASSPSGLASTDTQYF
TGTGCCAGCAGCCCCTCGGGACTAGCGTCCACAGATACGCAGTATTTT
>TRBV6-8|TRBJ2-5|.|.
CASSYAFQETQYF
TGTGCCAGCAGTTACGCGTTTCAAGAGACCCAGTACTTC
>TRBV4-1|TRBJ1-4|few|TRBD1
CASSQGQGVTNEKLFF
TGCGCCAGCAGCCAGGGACAGGGGGTTACTAATGAAAAACTGTTTTTT
>TRBV6-8|TRBJ1-1|.|TRBD1
CASSPTGGWGTEAFF
TGTGCCAGCAGCCCGACAGGGGGCTGGGGCACTGAAGCTTTCTTT
>TRBV11-3|TRBJ1-1|medium-sized|.
CASSLVGGGTEAFF
TGTGCCAGCAGCTTGGTTGGCGGGGGGACTGAAGCTTTCTTT
>TRBV11-3|TRBJ2-1|.|.
CASSLGGPSARNEQFF
TGTGCCAGCAGCTTGGGGGGGCCAAGCGCACGCAATGAGCAGTTCTTC
>TRBV29-1|TRBJ2-3|.|TRBD2
CSVEEWSTSGLFTDTQYF
TGCAGCGTTGAAGAATGGTCGACTAGCGGGTTATTCACAGATACGCAGTATTTT
>TRBV11-3|TRBJ2-1|.|TRBD2
CASSQVSLAGNVEQFF
TGTGCCAGCAGCCAAGTATCCCTAGCGGGTAACGTTGAGCAGTTCTTC
>TRBV28|TRBJ2-5|.|.
CASSLGTQETQYF
TGTGCCAGCAGTTTAGGGACGCAAGAGACCCAGTACTTC
>TRBV11-3|TRBJ2-2|few|.
CASSLRGRTGELFF
TGTGCCAGCAGCTTACGGGGCCGGACCGGGGAGCTGTTTTTT
>TRBV9|TRBJ1-2|.|TRBD1
CASSVVETGGYGYTF
TGTGCCAGCAGCGTAGTCGAAACAGGGGGGTATGGCTACACCTTC
>TRBV10-3|TRBJ2-1|.|.
CAISESMLGSYNEQFF
TGTGCCATCAGTGAGTCGATGTTGGGCTCCTACAATGAGCAGTTCTTC
>TRBV9|TRBJ2-1|few|.
CASSVALVRYNEQFF
TGTGCCAGCAGCGTAGCCCTAGTTCGGTACAATGAGCAGTTCTTC
>TRBV6-8|TRBJ2-3|.|TRBD2
CATIVAGGADTQYF
TGTGCCACCATAGTAGCGGGAGGGGCAGATACGCAGTATTTT